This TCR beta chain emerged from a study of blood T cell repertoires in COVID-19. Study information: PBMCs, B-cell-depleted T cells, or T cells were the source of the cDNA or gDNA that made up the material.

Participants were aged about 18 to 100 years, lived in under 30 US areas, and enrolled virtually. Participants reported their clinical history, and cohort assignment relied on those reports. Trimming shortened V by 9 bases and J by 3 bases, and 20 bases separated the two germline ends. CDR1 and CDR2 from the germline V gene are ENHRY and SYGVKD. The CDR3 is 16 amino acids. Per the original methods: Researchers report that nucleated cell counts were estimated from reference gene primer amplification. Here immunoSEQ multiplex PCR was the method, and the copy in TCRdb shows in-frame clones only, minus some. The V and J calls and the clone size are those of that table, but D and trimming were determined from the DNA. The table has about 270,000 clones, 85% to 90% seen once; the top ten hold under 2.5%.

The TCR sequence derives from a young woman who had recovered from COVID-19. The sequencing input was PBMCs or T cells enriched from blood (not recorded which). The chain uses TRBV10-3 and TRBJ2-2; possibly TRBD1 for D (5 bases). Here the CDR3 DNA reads TGTGCCATTCGCCCGAGTTGGGGCAGGGACACCGGGGAGCTGTTTTTT. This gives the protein CAIRPSWGRDTGELFF.